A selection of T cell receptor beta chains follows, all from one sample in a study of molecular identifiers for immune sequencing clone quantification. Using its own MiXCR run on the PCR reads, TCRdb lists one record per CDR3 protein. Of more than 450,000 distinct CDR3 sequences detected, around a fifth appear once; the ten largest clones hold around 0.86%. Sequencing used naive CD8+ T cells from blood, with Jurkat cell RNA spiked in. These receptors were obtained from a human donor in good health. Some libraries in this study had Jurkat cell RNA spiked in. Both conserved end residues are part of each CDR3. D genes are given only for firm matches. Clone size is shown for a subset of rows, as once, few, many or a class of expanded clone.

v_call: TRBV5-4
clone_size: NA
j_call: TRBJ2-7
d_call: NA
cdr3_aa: CASGWPNEQYF
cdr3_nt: TGTGCCAGCGGTTGGCCCAACGAGCAGTACTTC

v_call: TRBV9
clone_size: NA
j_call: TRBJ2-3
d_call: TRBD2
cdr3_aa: CASSPRTSGRAADTQYF
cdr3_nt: TGTGCCAGCAGCCCGAGGACTAGCGGGAGGGCGGCAGATACGCAGTATTTT

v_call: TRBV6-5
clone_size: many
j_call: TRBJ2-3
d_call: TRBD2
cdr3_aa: CASSQGTSGRIDTDTQYF
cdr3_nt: TGTGCCAGCAGTCAAGGGACTAGCGGGAGAATAGACACAGATACGCAGTATTTT

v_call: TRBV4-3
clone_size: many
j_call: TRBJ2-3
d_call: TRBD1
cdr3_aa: CASSQDLGQSTDTQYF
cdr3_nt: TGCGCCAGCAGCCAAGACCTGGGACAGTCCACAGATACGCAGTATTTT

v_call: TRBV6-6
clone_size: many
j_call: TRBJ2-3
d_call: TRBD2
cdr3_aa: CASSYYGSGGAPDTQYF
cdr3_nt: TGTGCCAGCAGTTACTATGGAAGCGGGGGGGCCCCAGATACGCAGTATTTT

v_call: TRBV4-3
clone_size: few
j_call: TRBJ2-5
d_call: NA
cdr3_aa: CASSQDRSGTQETQYF
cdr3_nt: TGCGCCAGCAGCCAAGATCGGAGCGGAACTCAAGAGACCCAGTACTTC

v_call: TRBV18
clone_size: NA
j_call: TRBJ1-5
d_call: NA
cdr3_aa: CASSRGGGNQPQHF
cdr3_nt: TGTGCCAGCTCTCGCGGGGGGGGAAATCAGCCCCAGCATTTT

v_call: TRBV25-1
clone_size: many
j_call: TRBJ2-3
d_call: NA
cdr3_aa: CASSDRLSLGPDTQYF
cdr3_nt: TGTGCCAGCAGTGACCGACTTTCCTTGGGCCCAGATACGCAGTATTTT

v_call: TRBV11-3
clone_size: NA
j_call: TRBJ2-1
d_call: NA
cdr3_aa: CASSLDVLGSYNEQFF
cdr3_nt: TGTGCCAGCAGCTTAGATGTCCTCGGCTCCTACAATGAGCAGTTCTTC

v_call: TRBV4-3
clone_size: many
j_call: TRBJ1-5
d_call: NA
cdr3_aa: CASSQEWIGHSNQPQHF
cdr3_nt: TGCGCCAGCAGCCAAGAATGGATAGGCCATAGCAATCAGCCCCAGCATTTT

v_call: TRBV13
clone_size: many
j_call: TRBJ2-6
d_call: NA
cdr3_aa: CASSTRQVSGANVLTF
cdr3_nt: TGTGCCAGCAGCACCCGACAGGTCTCTGGGGCCAACGTCCTGACTTTC

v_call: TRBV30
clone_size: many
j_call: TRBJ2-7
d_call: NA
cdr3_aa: CAWSYSYEQYF
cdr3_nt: TGTGCCTGGAGTTACAGCTACGAGCAGTACTTC

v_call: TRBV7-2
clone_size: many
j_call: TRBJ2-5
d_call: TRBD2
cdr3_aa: CASSFDRTSGSVETQYF
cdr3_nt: TGTGCCAGCAGCTTCGATCGGACTAGCGGGAGTGTAGAGACCCAGTACTTC

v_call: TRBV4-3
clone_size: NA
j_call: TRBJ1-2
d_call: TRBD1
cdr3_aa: CAGSQDSTGQGVGDDGYTF
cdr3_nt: TGCGCCGGCAGCCAAGATTCGACGGGACAGGGAGTGGGGGACGATGGCTACACCTTC

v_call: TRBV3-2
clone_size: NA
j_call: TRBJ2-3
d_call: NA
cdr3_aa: CASRPGTSGRSDTQYF
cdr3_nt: TGTGCCAGCAGACCAGGGACTAGCGGGAGAAGTGATACGCAGTATTTT

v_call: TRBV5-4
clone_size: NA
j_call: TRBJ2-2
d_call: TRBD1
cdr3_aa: CASSSDSDRGSTGELFF
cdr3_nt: TGTGCCAGCAGCTCCGATTCGGACAGGGGGAGCACCGGGGAGCTGTTTTTT

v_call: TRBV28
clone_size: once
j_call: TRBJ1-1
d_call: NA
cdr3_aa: CASSLTWTEAFF
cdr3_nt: TGTGCCAGCAGTCTTACATGGACTGAAGCTTTCTTT

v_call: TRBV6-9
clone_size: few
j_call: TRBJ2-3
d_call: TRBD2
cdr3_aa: CASRTTSGHTDTQYF
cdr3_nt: TGTGCCAGCAGGACTACTAGCGGACACACAGATACGCAGTATTTT

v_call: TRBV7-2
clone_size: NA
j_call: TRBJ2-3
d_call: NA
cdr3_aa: CASFWGDTQYF
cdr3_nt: TGTGCCAGCTTTTGGGGGGATACGCAGTATTTT

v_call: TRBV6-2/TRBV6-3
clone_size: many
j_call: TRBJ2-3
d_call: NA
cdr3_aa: CASNVLGRPLEGTQYF
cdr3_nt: TGTGCCAGCAACGTACTCGGCCGGCCCCTCGAAGGTACGCAGTATTTT

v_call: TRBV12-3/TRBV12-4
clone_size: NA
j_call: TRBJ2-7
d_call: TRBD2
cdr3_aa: CASSGGGIAGGIYEQYF
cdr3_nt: TGTGCCAGCAGTGGGGGAGGGATTGCGGGGGGAATCTACGAGCAGTACTTC

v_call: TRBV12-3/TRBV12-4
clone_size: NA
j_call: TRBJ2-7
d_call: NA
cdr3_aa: CASSPFRGEQYF
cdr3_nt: TGTGCCAGCAGTCCCTTCAGGGGCGAGCAGTACTTC

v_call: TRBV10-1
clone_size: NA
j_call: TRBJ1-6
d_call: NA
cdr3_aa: CASSESWDSPLHF
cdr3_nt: TGCGCCAGCAGTGAGTCGTGGGATTCACCCCTCCACTTT

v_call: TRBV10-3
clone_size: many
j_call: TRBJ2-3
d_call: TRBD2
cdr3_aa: CAISESSGTIDTQYF
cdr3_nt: TGTGCCATCAGTGAGTCTAGCGGGACGATAGATACGCAGTATTTT

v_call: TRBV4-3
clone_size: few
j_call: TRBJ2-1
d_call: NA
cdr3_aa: CASSQDYRRNLNEQFF
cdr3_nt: TGCGCCAGCAGCCAAGACTACAGGAGAAACTTAAATGAGCAGTTCTTC

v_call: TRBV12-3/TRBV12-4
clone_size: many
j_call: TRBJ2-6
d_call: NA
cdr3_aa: CASSFLGSGANVLTF
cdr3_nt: TGTGCCAGCAGTTTCTTAGGCTCTGGGGCCAACGTCCTGACTTTC

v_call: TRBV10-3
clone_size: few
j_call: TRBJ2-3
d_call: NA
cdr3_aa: CAIGGGGYPDTQYF
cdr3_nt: TGTGCCATCGGGGGAGGGGGGTACCCAGATACGCAGTATTTT

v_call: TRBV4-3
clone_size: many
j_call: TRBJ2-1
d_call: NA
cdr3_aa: CASSPETGYYNEQFF
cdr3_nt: TGCGCCAGCAGCCCCGAGACAGGCTATTACAATGAGCAGTTCTTC

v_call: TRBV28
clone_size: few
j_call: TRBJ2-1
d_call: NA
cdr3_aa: CASGGYNEQFF
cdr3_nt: TGTGCCAGTGGGGGCTACAATGAGCAGTTCTTC

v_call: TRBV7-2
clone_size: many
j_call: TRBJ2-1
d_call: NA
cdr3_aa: CASSPRGRRSSYNEQFF
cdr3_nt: TGTGCCAGCAGCCCCAGAGGGCGGAGGAGCTCCTACAATGAGCAGTTCTTC

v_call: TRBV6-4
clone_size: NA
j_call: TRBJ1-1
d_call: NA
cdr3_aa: CAAATVTEAFF
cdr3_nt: TGTGCCGCCGCCACGGTGACTGAAGCTTTCTTT

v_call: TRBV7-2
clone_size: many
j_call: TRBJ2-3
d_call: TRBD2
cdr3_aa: CASSLVPGLAPTPTDTQYF
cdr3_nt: TGTGCCAGCAGCTTAGTCCCGGGACTAGCGCCAACTCCCACAGATACGCAGTATTTT

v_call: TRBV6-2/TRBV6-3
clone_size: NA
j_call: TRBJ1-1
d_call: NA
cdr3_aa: CASSPLWRGLMNTEAFF
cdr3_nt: TGTGCCAGCAGCCCCTTGTGGAGGGGCCTCATGAACACTGAAGCTTTCTTT

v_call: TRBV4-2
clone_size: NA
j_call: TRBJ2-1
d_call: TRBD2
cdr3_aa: CASSQDGGGAYNEQFF
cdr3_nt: TGTGCCAGCAGCCAAGACGGGGGAGGGGCCTACAATGAGCAGTTCTTC

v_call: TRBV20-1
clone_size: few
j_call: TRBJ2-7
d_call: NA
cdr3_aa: CSADDSLSSYEQYF
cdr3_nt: TGCAGTGCTGATGACAGCCTCAGCTCCTACGAGCAGTACTTC

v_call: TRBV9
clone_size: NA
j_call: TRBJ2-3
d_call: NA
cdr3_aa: CASSVDMGGRTDTQYF
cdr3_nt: TGTGCCAGCAGCGTAGATATGGGGGGTCGCACAGATACGCAGTATTTT

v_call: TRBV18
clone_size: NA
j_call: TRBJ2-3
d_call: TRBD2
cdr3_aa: CASSPPLAGTDTQYF
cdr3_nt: TGTGCCAGCTCACCACCGCTAGCGGGCACAGATACGCAGTATTTT

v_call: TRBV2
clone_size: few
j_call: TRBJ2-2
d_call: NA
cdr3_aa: CASSDWDKYTGELFF
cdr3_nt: TGTGCCAGCAGTGACTGGGACAAATACACCGGGGAGCTGTTTTTT

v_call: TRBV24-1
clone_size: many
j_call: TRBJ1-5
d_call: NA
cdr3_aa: CATSDFDSNQPQHF
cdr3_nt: TGTGCCACCAGTGATTTTGATTCGAATCAGCCCCAGCATTTT

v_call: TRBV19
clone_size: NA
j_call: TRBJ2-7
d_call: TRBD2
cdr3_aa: CASSIAGGDYEQYF
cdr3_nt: TGTGCCAGTAGTATAGCGGGAGGTGACTACGAGCAGTACTTC

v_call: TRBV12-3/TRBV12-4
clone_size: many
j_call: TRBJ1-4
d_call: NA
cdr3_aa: CASSSAPLRGLFF
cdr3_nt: TGTGCCAGCAGTTCCGCCCCTCTCCGGGGGCTGTTTTTT

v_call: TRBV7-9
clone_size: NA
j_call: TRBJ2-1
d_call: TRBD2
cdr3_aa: CASRTGGGPHPNEQFF
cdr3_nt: TGTGCCAGCAGAACGGGGGGGGGGCCTCACCCCAATGAGCAGTTCTTC

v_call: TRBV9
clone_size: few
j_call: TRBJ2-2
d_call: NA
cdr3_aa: CASGSTGELFF
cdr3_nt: TGTGCCAGCGGATCCACCGGGGAGCTGTTTTTT

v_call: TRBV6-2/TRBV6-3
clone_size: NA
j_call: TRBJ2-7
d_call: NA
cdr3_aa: CASSPTGLKGREQYF
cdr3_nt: TGTGCCAGCAGTCCAACGGGACTCAAGGGGAGGGAGCAGTACTTC

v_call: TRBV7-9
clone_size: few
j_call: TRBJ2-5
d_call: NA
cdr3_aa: CASSAQGETQYF
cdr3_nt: TGTGCCAGCAGCGCGCAGGGGGAGACCCAGTACTTC

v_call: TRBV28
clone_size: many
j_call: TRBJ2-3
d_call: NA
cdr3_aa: CASSPVGTGDTQYF
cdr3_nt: TGTGCCAGCAGTCCCGTTGGGACGGGAGATACGCAGTATTTT

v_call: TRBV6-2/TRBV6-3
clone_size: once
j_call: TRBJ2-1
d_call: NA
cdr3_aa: CASRARGLLLQFF
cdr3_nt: TGTGCCAGCAGGGCGAGGGGACTGCTCTTGCAGTTCTTC

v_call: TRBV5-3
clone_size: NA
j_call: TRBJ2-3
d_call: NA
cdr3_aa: CASSLSPASTDTQYF
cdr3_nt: TGTGCCAGCAGCTTGTCTCCAGCTAGCACAGATACGCAGTATTTT